The 25 T cell receptor beta chains below all came from one sample that was sequenced in a study of blood T cell repertoires in COVID-19. The table came from immunoSEQ multiplex PCR; TCRdb's copy has only in-frame clones and leaves some out. The table has a few hundred thousand clones, over 80% seen once. The source material was peripheral blood. These receptors were collected from a woman between 45 and 65 years old with COVID-19, enrolled during active disease.

V usage is TRBV27 and J usage is TRBJ2-2; TRBD1 agrees at 10 bases. Trimming took 5 bases from V and 0 from J; bases not matched to a gene: 15. CDR3 size: 20 residues. CDR1 MNHEY and CDR2 SMNVEV come from the germline V gene (reference sequence). CDR3 DNA: TGTGCCAGCAGTCCGTCAGCGGGACAGGGGATTAGGACGAACACCGGGGAGCTGTTTTTT. Translated, it gives CASSPSAGQGIRTNTGELFF.

The chain recombines TRBV5-1 with TRBJ1-2; D gene uncertain. V lost 4 bases, J lost 2 bases, and 12 bases lay in between. The CDR3 totals 14 residues. CDR1 SGHRS and CDR2 YFSETQ come from the germline V gene. The CDR3 region has the DNA TGCGCCAGCAGCCCCGGCGGCGGAAACTATGGCTACACCTTC. Its translation is CASSPGGGNYGYTF.

The chain uses TRBV5-1 and TRBJ1-1, with TRBD1 as a possible D gene (5 bases). The V gene's germline CDR1 is SGHRS and CDR2 YFSETQ. V was pared by 4 bases and J by 1 base, with 8 bases between. CDR3 length equals 13 residues. In DNA form, the CDR3 reads TGCGCCAGCAGCGTGACAGCGAACACTGAAGCTTTCTTT. It is translated as CASSVTANTEAFF.

The V and J genes are TRBV6-5 and TRBJ2-7; a possible D gene is TRBD2 (6 bases). CDR3 length: 12 amino acids. Germline V gives CDR1 MNHEY, CDR2 SVGAGI. Trimming cost V 7 bases and J 3 bases, with 10 bases left between them. CDR3 in amino acids: CASTRDLYEQYF. Here the CDR3 DNA reads TGTGCCAGCACGCGGGACCTCTACGAGCAGTACTTC.

J is TRBJ1-5 and V is TRBV3-1 (or the pseudogene TRBV3-2); a weak D match, TRBD1 (6 bases). Deletions cut 4 bases from V and 7 bases from J, with 17 bases between. CDR1 is LGHDT and CDR2 is YNNKEL in the germline V gene (reference sequence). This CDR3 contains 15 residues. CDR3 coding DNA: TGTGCCAGCAGCCTTAGTTCAGGGGCAGGACAGCCCCAGCATTTT. This codes for CASSLSSGAGQPQHF.

The chain is built from TRBV19 and TRBJ1-1, with D maybe TRBD1 (5 bases). The ends were cut back, 6 bases at V and 3 bases at J, with 17 bases in the middle. CDR3 length: 15 amino acids. CDR1 is LNHDA, CDR2 SQIVND, per germline (reference sequence). CDR3 in DNA: TGTGCCAGTAGAAAGGGGCGGTGGATGGACACTGAAGCTTTCTTT. It encodes CASRKGRWMDTEAFF.

In this sample, this clone turned up a few times. The chain recombines TRBV5-4 with TRBJ1-2, with 9 nucleotides matching TRBD1. V shed 1 base, J shed 9 bases, and the junction held 10 bases outside the gene matches. The germline gives CDR1 SGHNT, CDR2 YYREEE (reference sequence). The CDR3 spans 15 residues. CDR3: CASSLSPGQGNSYTF. CDR3 bases: TGTGCCAGCAGCTTGAGCCCGGGACAGGGTAATAGCTACACCTTC.

This rearrangement joins TRBV7-6 to TRBJ1-1; D remains unclear. The CDR3 extends over 16 amino acids. V gave up 2 bases and J gave up 2 bases, with 15 bases separating them. From germline, CDR1 is SGHVS and CDR2 FNYEAQ. The CDR3 bases are TGTGCCAGCAGCTTATTGATTAGAGGTGTAAACACTGAAGCTTTCTTT. This gives the protein CASSLLIRGVNTEAFF. The whole variable domain, remainder taken from reference TRBV7-6 and TRBJ1-1, is GAGVSQSPRYKVTKRGQDVALRCDPISGHVSLYWYRQALGQGPEFLTYFNYEAQQDKSGLPNDRFSAERPEGSISTLTIQRTEQRDSAMYRCASSLLIRGVNTEAFFGQGTRLTVV.

The chain employs TRBV7-2 and TRBJ2-7, with 8 bases fitting TRBD2. The length of the CDR3 is 15 residues. V gave up 3 bases and J gave up 2 bases; unmatched junction bases: 6. The germline V gene encodes CDR1 SGHTA and CDR2 FQGNSA. CDR3 sequence reads: CASSFAGGGPYEQYF. CDR3 nucleotide sequence: TGTGCCAGCAGCTTTGCGGGGGGAGGGCCCTACGAGCAGTACTTC.

The V and J genes are TRBV6-4 and TRBJ2-1; unclear D gene. V lost 5 bases and J 0 bases, leaving 11 bases between the germline ends. Germline V gives CDR1 MRHNA, CDR2 SNTAGT. There are 15 residues in the CDR3. For the CDR3, the DNA is TGTGCCAGCAGTCCCGAGGCTGCCTCCTACAATGAGCAGTTCTTC. Residues: CASSPEAASYNEQFF.

The V call is TRBV3-1 (or the pseudogene TRBV3-2), the J call TRBJ1-1, with D maybe TRBD1 (5 bases). In germline, CDR1 is LGHDT, CDR2 YNNKEL (reference sequence). V was shortened by 6 bases and J by 7 bases, with 9 bases between the two germline ends. This CDR3 spans 11 amino acids. CDR3 DNA: TGTGCCAGCAGACTGGGGGGTGAAGCTTTCTTT. Translated, it gives CASRLGGEAFF.

The CDR3: CASSPRTSGYEQYF. The CDR3, as DNA: TGTGCCAGCAGTCCTCGGACTAGCGGATACGAGCAGTACTTC. This chain links TRBV27 with TRBJ2-7; 10 positions agree with TRBD2. The junction had 5 bases not matched to a gene; V was cut back by 5 bases and J by 4 bases. CDR3 size: 14 residues. Germline V gene data show CDR1 as MNHEY and CDR2 as SMNVEV (reference sequence).

The rearrangement links TRBV15 to TRBJ1-5; D is uncertain. V lost 5 bases, J lost 6 bases, and 11 bases lay in between. This CDR3 spans 13 amino acids. Germline V lookup: CDR1 LNHNV, CDR2 YYDKDF (reference sequence). The CDR3 spells CATSPTSGQPQHF. CDR3 sequence (DNA): TGTGCCACCAGCCCCACGTCGGGTCAGCCCCAGCATTTT.

The V call is TRBV24-1, the J call TRBJ1-1; maybe TRBD1 (6 bases). Germline CDR1 KGHDR, CDR2 SFDVKD. V lost 4 bases and J lost 5, with 16 bases in between. This CDR3 region has 15 residues. CDR3 bases: TGTGCCACCAGTGAGCGGAGTACTACAGGGACTGAAGCTTTCTTT. Its translation: CATSERSTTGTEAFF.

The chain combines TRBV29-1 with TRBJ1-2; TRBD1 might be the D (6 bases). Looked up from germline, CDR1 is SQVTM and CDR2 is ANQGSEA. The CDR3 is 15 residues long. Trimming cost V 4 bases and J 2 bases, with 17 bases left between them. CDR3 sequence: CSVGFRTAENYGYTF. In DNA form, the CDR3 reads TGCAGCGTTGGTTTTCGGACAGCCGAAAACTATGGCTACACCTTC.

This CDR3 is CASSQRDRAADTQYF. The CDR3 DNA is TGTGCCAGCAGCCAAAGGGACAGGGCAGCAGATACGCAGTATTTT. This sequence joins TRBV3-1 (or the pseudogene TRBV3-2) and TRBJ2-3, with TRBD1 matching 9 bases. Germline V gene data show CDR1 as LGHDT and CDR2 as YNNKEL (reference sequence). The V segment lost 2 bases and the J segment 4 bases; nucleotides outside the gene matches: 4. CDR3 size: 15 residues.

The J gene is TRBJ2-1, the V gene TRBV27, with 15 bases lining up with TRBD2. Per the germline V gene, CDR1 is MNHEY and CDR2 is SMNVEV (reference sequence). With V trimmed by 0 bases and J by 8 bases, 8 bases remained unmatched. The CDR3 runs to 18 residues. In nucleotides, the CDR3 is TGTGCCAGCAGTTTATCCCCATCGGGACTAGCGGGAGGAGATGAGCAGTTCTTC. Protein sequence: CASSLSPSGLAGGDEQFF.

The chain couples TRBV5-1 to TRBJ1-1, with D possibly being TRBD1 (6 bases). The CDR3 is 16 amino acids. Looked up from germline, CDR1 is SGHRS and CDR2 is YFSETQ. The germline V and J ends were trimmed by 1 base and 5 bases, with 18 bases remaining between them. The CDR3 loop reads CASSLTFTRGRTEAFF. The CDR3 bases are TGCGCCAGCAGCTTGACGTTCACCAGGGGCCGGACTGAAGCTTTCTTT.

The J gene is TRBJ1-1, the V gene TRBV30; D is unresolved. The CDR3 extends over 14 amino acids. The V gene lost 2 bases and the J gene lost 6 bases, with 16 bases spanning the gap. Germline V gene sequence: CDR1 GTSNPN, CDR2 SVGIG (reference sequence). CDR3 region: CAWSRDISRPEAFF. DNA of the CDR3: TGTGCCTGGAGTCGCGACATTTCCAGGCCTGAAGCTTTCTTT.

V gene TRBV19 combines with J gene TRBJ2-7, with TRBD1 matching 7 bases. CDR3 length: 13 residues. Germline loops: CDR1 LNHDA, CDR2 SQIVND (reference sequence). The V segment lost 5 bases and the J segment 2 bases; nucleotides outside the gene matches: 3. The CDR3 here is CASSATGAYEQYF. The CDR3 region has the DNA TGTGCCAGTAGTGCTACAGGGGCCTACGAGCAGTACTTC.

CDR3 protein: CSASLQGSSPLHF. For the CDR3, the DNA is TGCAGTGCTAGTTTACAGGGAAGCTCACCCCTCCACTTT. The chain joins TRBV20-1 to TRBJ1-6, with D maybe TRBD1 (6 bases). Trimming shortened V by 3 bases and J by 10 bases, and 13 bases separated the two germline ends. The CDR3 contains 13 residues. Looked up from germline, CDR1 is DFQATT and CDR2 is SNEGSKA (reference sequence).

V is TRBV7-6 and J is TRBJ2-7; TRBD2 matches 10 bases. CDR1 SGHVS and CDR2 FNYEAQ come from the germline V gene. This CDR3 comprises 17 residues. Trimming cost V 2 bases and J 6 bases; bases outside gene matches: 13. CDR3 loop: CASSLLPLAGDRSEQYF. CDR3 nucleotide sequence: TGTGCCAGCAGCTTATTACCGCTAGCGGGAGATAGGAGCGAGCAGTACTTC.

V usage is TRBV5-1 and J usage is TRBJ2-7, with 7 bases identical to TRBD1. The J segment lost 3 bases and the V segment lost 2 bases, leaving 8 bases of the junction unmatched. Germline CDR1 and CDR2: SGHRS and YFSETQ. The CDR3 consists of 15 residues. CDR3 DNA sequence: TGCGCCAGCAGCTTAACAGGGGAACCCGACTACGAGCAGTACTTC. It yields the protein CASSLTGEPDYEQYF.

This chain joins TRBV19 and TRBJ2-2; 11 bases are shared with TRBD1. Germline V gene lookup returns CDR1 LNHDA and CDR2 SQIVND (reference sequence). Trimming removed 9 bases from V and 4 bases from J; junction bases left unmatched: 4. The CDR3 sequence is 14 residues long. The CDR3 reads CASRDRGATGELFF. The CDR3 nucleotides are TGTGCCAGCCGGGACAGGGGGGCCACCGGGGAGCTGTTTTTT.

The CDR3 is CASSYSNRGIETQYF. CDR3 sequence (DNA): TGTGCCAGCAGTTACTCGAACAGGGGGATAGAGACCCAGTACTTC. V usage is TRBV6-5 and J usage is TRBJ2-5; 8 nucleotides agree with TRBD1. After removal of 0 bases from V and 4 bases from J, the junction contained 4 bases not matched to a gene. Germline lookup yields CDR1 MNHEY and CDR2 SVGAGI. The CDR3 is 15 residues long.